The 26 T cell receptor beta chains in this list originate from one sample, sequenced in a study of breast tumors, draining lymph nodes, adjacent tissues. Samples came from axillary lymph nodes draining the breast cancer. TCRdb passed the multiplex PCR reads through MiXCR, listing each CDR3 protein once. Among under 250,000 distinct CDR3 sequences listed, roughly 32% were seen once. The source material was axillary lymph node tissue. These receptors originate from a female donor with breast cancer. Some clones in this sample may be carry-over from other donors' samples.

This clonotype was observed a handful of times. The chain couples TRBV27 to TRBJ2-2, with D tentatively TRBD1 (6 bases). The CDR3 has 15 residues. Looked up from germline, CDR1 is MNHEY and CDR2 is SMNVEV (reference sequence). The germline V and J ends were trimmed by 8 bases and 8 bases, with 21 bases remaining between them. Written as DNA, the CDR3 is TGTGCCAGCGCTGAACTAATGGGGGCCTCGGGGGAGCTGTTTTTT. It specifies CASAELMGASGELFF.

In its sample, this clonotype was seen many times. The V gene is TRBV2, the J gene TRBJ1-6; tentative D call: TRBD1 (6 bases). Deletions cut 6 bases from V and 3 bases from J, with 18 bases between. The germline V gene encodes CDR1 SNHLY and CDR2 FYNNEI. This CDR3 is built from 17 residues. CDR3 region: CASSSYGGQGYNSPLHF. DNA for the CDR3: TGTGCCAGCAGCTCCTATGGGGGGCAGGGCTATAATTCACCCCTCCACTTT.

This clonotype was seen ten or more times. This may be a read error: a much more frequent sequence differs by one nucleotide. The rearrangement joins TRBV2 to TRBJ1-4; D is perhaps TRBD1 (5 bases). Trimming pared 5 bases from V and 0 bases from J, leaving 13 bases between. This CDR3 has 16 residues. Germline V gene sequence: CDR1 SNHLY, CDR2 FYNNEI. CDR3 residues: CASSRLSTATNEKLFF. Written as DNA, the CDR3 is TGTGCCAGCAGTCGCTTATCGACAGCAACTAATGAAAAACTGTTTTTT.

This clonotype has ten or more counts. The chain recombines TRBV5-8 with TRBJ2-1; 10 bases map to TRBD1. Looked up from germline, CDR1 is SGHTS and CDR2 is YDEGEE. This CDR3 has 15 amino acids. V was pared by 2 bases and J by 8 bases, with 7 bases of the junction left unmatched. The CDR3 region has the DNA TGTGCCAGCAGCTTTCGGACAGGGGGGATTGATGAGCAGTTCTTC. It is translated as CASSFRTGGIDEQFF.

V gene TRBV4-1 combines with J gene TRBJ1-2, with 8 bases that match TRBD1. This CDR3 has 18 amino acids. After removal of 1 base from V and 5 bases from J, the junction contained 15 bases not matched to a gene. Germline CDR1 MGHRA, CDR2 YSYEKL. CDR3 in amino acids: CASSQVAYGTGLRYGYTF. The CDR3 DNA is TGCGCCAGCAGCCAAGTAGCATACGGGACAGGTCTGAGGTATGGCTACACCTTC.

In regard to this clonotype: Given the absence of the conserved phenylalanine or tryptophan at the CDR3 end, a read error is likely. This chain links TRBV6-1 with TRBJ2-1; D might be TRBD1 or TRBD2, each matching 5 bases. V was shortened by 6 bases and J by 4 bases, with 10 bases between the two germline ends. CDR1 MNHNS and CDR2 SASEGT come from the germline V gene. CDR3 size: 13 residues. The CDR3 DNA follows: TGTGCCAGCAGGCCTGGGGGATACAATGAGCAGTTCCTC. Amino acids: CASRPGGYNEQFL.

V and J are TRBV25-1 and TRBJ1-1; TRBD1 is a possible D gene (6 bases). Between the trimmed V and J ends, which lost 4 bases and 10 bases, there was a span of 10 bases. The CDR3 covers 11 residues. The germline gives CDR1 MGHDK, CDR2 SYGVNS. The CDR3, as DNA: TGTGCCAGCAGTGCAACAGGGAGAGCTTTCTTT. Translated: CASSATGRAFF.

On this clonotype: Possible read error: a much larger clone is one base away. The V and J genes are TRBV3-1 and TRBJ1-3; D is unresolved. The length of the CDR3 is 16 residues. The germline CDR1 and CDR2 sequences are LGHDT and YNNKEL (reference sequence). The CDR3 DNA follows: TGTGCCAGCAGCCAAGATATGGATATCTCTGGAAACACCACATATTTT. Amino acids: CASSQDMDISGNTTYF.

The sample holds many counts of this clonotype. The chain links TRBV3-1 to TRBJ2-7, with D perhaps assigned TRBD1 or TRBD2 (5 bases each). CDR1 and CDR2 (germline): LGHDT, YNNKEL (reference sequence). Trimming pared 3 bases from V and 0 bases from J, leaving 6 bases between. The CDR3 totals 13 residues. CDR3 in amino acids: CASSHGTSYEQYF. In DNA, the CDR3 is TGTGCCAGCAGCCATGGGACCTCCTACGAGCAGTACTTC.

CDR3 DNA: TGCAGCGTGATAGGACAGGGAGGCGGCTACACCTTC. Its translation is CSVIGQGGGYTF. The V gene is TRBV29-1, the J gene TRBJ1-2; 8 bases align to TRBD1. The V gene end was trimmed by 6 bases and the J gene end by 8 bases; junction bases not matched to a gene: 8. The CDR3 has 12 residues. Germline assignment: CDR1 SQVTM and CDR2 ANQGSEA.

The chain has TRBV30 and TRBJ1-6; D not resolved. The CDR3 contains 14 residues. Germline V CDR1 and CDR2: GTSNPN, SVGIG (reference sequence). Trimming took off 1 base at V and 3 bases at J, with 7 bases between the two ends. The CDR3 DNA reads TGTGCCTGGAGTGGAAGCCTCTATAATTCACCCCTCCACTTT. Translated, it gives CAWSGSLYNSPLHF. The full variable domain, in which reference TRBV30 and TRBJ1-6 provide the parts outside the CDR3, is SQTIHQWPATLVQPVGSPLSLECTVEGTSNPNLYWYRQAAGRGLQLLFYSVGIGQISSEVPQNLSASRPQDRQFILSSKKLLLSDSGFYLCAWSGSLYNSPLHFGNGTRLTVT.

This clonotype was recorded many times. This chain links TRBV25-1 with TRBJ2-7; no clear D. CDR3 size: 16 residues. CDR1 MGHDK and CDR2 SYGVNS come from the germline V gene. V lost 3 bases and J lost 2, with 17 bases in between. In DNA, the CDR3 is TGTGCCAGCAGTGACCTCGCCGGACGGCTTCCCTACGAGCAGTACTTC. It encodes CASSDLAGRLPYEQYF.

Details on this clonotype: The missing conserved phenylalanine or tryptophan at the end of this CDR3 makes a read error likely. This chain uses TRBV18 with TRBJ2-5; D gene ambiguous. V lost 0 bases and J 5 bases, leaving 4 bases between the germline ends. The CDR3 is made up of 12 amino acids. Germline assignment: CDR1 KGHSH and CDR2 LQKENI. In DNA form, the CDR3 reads TGTGCCAGCTCACCACCGTACGAGACCCAGTACTCC. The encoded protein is CASSPPYETQYS.

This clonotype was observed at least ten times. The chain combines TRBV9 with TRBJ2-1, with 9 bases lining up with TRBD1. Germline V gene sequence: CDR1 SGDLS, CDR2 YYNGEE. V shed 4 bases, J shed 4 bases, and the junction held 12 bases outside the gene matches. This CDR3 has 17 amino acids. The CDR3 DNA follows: TGTGCCAGCAGCATAACCGCACAGGGGGCAACTTACAATGAGCAGTTCTTC. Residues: CASSITAQGATYNEQFF.

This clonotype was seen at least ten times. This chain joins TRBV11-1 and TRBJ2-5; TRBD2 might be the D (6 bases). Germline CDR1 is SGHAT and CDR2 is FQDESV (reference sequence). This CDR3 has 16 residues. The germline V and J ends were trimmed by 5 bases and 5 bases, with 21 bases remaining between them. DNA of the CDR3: TGTGCCAGCAGCCCCGGCGGTACCGGGAGACGCGAGACCCAGTACTTC. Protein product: CASSPGGTGRRETQYF.

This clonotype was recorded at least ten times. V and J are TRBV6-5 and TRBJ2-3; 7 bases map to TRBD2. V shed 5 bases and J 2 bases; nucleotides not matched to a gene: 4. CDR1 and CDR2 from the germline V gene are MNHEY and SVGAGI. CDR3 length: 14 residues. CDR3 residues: CASSLAEFTDTQYF. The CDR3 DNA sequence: TGTGCCAGCAGTCTAGCGGAGTTCACAGATACGCAGTATTTT.

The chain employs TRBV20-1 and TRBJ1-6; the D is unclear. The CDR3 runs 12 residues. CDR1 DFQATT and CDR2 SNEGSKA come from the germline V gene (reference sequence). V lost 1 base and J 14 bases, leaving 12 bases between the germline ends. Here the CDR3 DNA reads TGCAGTGCTAGAGTAGACGCTCAAACCCTCCACTTT. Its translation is CSARVDAQTLHF.

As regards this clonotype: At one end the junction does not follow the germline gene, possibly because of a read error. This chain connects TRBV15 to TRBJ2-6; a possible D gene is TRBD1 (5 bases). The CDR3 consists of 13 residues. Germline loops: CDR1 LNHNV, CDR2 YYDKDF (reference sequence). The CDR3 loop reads CATSRASGYTEAF. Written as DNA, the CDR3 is TGTGCCACCAGCAGAGCATCAGGGTACACTGAAGCTTTC.

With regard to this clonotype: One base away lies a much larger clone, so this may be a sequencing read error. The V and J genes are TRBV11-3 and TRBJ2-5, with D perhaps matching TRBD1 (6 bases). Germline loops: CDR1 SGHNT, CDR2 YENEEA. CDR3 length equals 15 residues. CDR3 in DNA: TGTGCCAGCAGCTTAGGTTTGGACAGTCAAGAGTCCCAGTACTTC. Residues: CASSLGLDSQESQYF.

The CDR3 DNA is TGTGCCAGCAGTTTCGCCGGGGGCGTGGGCGAGCAGTACTTC. Translating gives CASSFAGGVGEQYF. The V gene is TRBV12-3 or TRBV12-4, the J gene TRBJ2-7; D might be TRBD1 or TRBD2, each matching 6 bases. The V and J ends lost 3 bases and 6 bases respectively, with 15 bases between them. The CDR3 covers 14 residues.

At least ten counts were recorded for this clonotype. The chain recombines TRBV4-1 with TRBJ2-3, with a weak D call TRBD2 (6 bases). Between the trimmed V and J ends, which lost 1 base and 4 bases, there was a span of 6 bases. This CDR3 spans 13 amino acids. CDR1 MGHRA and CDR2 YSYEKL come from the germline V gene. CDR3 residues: CASSQAGADTQYF. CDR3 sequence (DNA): TGCGCCAGCAGCCAAGCGGGAGCAGATACGCAGTATTTT.

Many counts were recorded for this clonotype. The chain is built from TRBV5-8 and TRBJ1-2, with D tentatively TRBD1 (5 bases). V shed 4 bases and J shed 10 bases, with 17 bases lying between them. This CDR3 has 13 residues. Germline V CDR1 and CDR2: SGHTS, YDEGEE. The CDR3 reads CASSRGPDSAYTF. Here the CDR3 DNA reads TGTGCCAGCAGCCGTGGGCCCGACAGTGCCTACACCTTC.

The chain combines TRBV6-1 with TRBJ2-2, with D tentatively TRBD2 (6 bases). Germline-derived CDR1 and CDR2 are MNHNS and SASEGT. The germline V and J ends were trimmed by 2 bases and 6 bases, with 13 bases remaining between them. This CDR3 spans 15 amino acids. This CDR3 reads CASSELGLPPGELFF. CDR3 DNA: TGTGCCAGCAGTGAATTGGGACTGCCCCCCGGGGAGCTGTTTTTT.

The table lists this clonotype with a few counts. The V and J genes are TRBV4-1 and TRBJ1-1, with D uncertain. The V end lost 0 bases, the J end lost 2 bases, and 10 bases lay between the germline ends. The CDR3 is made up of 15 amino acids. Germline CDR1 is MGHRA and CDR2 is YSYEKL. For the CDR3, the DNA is TGCGCCAGCAGCCAAGATCCGGGCTACAACACTGAAGCTTTCTTT. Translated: CASSQDPGYNTEAFF.

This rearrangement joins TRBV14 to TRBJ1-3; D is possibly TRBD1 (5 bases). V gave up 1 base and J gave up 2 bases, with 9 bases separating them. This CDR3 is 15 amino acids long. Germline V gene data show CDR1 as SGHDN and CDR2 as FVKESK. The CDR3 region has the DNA TGTGCCAGCAGCCAAGTACGGGGGGCTGGAAACACCATATATTTT. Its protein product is CASSQVRGAGNTIYF.

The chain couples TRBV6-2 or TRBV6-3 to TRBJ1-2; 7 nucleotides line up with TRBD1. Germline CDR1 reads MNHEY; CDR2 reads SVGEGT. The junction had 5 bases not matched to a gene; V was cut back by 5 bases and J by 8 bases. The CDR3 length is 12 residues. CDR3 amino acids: CASSPRGDGYTF. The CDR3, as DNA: TGTGCCAGCAGTCCCAGGGGGGACGGCTACACCTTC.